This T cell receptor (beta chain) originates from a study of CD8+ T cells in alopecia areata. Sequencing relied on a cDNA template that was reverse transcribed from extracted RNA. TCRdb keeps only in-frame clones here, not all; method: immunoSEQ multiplex PCR. Seen here are 110,000 or so clones, 50% to 75% observed once, and the top ten hold under 35%. Stated treatment: oral pan-JAK inhibitor, 5-10 mg twice daily. J lost 2 bases, V lost 1 base, and 5 bases had no gene match. The CDR3 is made up of 16 amino acids. In germline, CDR1 is KGHSH, CDR2 LQKENI. This clone has only one observation. This material consisted of CD8+ T cells sorted from blood, taken at week 4, from a patient treated with tofacitinib. The rearrangement joins TRBV18 to TRBJ2-7, with 10 bases aligning to TRBD1. The TCR comes from a human donor with alopecia areata. The CDR3 DNA reads as TGTGCCAGCTCACCACGATCCGGGACAGGGGCCTACGAGCAGTACTTC. Amino acid sequence: CASSPRSGTGAYEQYF.